The T cell receptor (beta chain) described here comes from a study of OX40 agonist ivuxolimab in advanced cancers. Study context: Every 2 weeks, patients got intravenous ivuxolimab at one of six dose levels (0.01-10 mg/kg). Overall study findings and caveats: With doses of 0.1-3.0 mg/kg, partial responders showed among the lowest clonal expansion. Within 6 weeks, CD4+ and CD8+ blood T cells expanded clonally at 0.1 to 3.0 mg/kg.

The protocol was immunoSEQ multiplex PCR, while the TCRdb copy is restricted to in-frame clones and leaves out a portion. The profile shows about 41,000 clones, more than 80% of them singletons. The J segment lost 1 base and the V segment lost 3 bases, leaving 3 bases of the junction unmatched. CDR1 and CDR2 from the germline V gene are ENHRY and SYGVKD. CDR3 length equals 15 residues. This clone was counted once. Its antigen remains unknown. This clonotype was obtained from an adult with an advanced solid tumor such as melanoma, head and neck, liver or kidney cancer. This specimen was CD4+ or CD8+ T cells sorted from blood, taken in a trial of the OX40 agonist ivuxolimab. The chain couples TRBV10-3 to TRBJ2-7, with 10 bases fitting TRBD2. CDR3 in DNA: TGTGCCATCAGTGAAGCGGGGGGGCGATCCTACGAGCAGTACTTC. Translation: CAISEAGGRSYEQYF.